This record concerns one T cell receptor (beta chain) sequence. The antigen remains undetermined. These data are taken from a study of T cell responses to AZD1222 COVID-19 vaccine. Points from the study as a whole: Repertoire collection took place solely once the T cell response had peaked. In a largely white British group with more females than males, clonal diversity was possibly underestimated.

Second doses at about 4 or about 12 weeks were pooled. This table comes from immunoSEQ multiplex PCR, and its TCRdb copy is limited to in-frame clones, with some not included. The table lists about 140,000 clones, almost 95% of them singletons. From germline, CDR1 is SGHTS and CDR2 YDEGEE. The CDR3 consists of 14 residues. Trimming took 4 bases from V and 6 from J; bases not matched to a gene: 6. V gene TRBV5-8 combines with J gene TRBJ1-5; 8 positions match TRBD1. Sequenced here: peripheral blood, sampled 28 days after the second AZD1222 dose. The source of this sequence is an adult who received the AZD1222 COVID-19 vaccine. Here the CDR3 DNA reads TGTGCCAGCAGCACGGACAGGGAGGGTCAGCCCCAGCATTTT. Translation gives CASSTDREGQPQHF.